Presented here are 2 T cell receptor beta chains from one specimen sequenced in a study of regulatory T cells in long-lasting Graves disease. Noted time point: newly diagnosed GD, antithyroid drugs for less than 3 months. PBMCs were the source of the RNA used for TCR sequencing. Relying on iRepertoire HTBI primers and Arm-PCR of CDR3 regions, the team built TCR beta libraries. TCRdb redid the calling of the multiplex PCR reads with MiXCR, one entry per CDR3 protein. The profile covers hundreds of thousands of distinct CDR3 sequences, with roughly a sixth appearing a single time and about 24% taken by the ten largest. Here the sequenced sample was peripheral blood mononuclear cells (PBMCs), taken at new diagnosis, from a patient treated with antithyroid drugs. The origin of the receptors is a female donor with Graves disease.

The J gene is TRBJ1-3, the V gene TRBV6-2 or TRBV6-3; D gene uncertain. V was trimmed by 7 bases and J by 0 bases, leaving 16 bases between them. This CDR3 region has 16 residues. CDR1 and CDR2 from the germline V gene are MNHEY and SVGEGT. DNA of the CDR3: TGTGCCAGCACTGAATTGAGGCTGAGCTCTGGAAACACCATATATTTT. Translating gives CASTELRLSSGNTIYF.

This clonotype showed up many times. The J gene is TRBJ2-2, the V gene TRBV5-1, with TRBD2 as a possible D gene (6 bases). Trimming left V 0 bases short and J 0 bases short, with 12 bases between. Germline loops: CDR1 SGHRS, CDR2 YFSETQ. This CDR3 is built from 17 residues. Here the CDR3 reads CASSLEGGVANTGELFF. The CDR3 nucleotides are TGCGCCAGCAGCTTGGAAGGAGGGGTTGCGAACACCGGGGAGCTGTTTTTT.